The 8 T cell receptor beta chains reported below all come from one sample, sequenced in a study of T-cell reconstitution after alpha-beta-depleted transplantation in children. Unique molecular identifiers were used to barcode this TCRbeta library. TCRdb used MiXCR to reprocess the PCR reads, holding one entry per CDR3 protein. Of about 640,000 distinct CDR3 sequences listed, approximately 16% are singletons. Sample: PBMCs from the stem cell graft donor, taken from the stem cell graft. Receptors were obtained from a human donor who donated a stem cell graft to a child with acute myeloid leukemia.

This clonotype was found a few times. The J gene is TRBJ2-6, the V gene TRBV29-1; unclear D gene. The CDR3 is 13 amino acids. Germline CDR1 and CDR2: SQVTM and ANQGSEA. The V and J ends lost 4 bases and 1 base respectively, with 5 bases between them. As DNA, the CDR3 is TGCAGCGTTGTGGTTTCTGGGGCCAACGTCCTGACTTTC. Protein sequence: CSVVVSGANVLTF.

The chain couples TRBV7-9 to TRBJ2-5; the D gene could be TRBD1 or TRBD2 (5 bases each). V was cut by 5 bases and J by 1 base, with 14 bases left in between. The CDR3 runs 15 residues. Germline assignment: CDR1 SEHNR and CDR2 FQNEAQ (reference sequence). CDR3 DNA: TGTGCCAGCAGCCCCCCGGGGCAGTTCCAAGAGACCCAGTACTTC. Its protein product is CASSPPGQFQETQYF. Combining the CDR3 with reference TRBV7-9 and TRBJ2-5 gives the whole variable domain DTGVSQNPRHKITKRGQNVTFRCDPISEHNRLYWYRQTLGQGPEFLTYFQNEAQLEKSRLLSDRFSAERPKGSFSTLEIQRTEQGDSAMYLCASSPPGQFQETQYFGPGTRLLVL.

This clonotype occurred many times. The rearrangement joins TRBV7-3 to TRBJ2-1; D is unclear. This CDR3 has 13 amino acids. The germline V gene has CDR1 SGHTA and CDR2 FQGTGA. The V end lost 0 bases, the J end lost 8 bases, and 8 bases lay between the germline ends. CDR3 DNA: TGTGCCAGCAGCTTAACCTCAGGCGATGAGCAGTTCTTC. It yields the protein CASSLTSGDEQFF.

This clonotype was counted many times. The chain uses TRBV20-1 and TRBJ1-6, with 8 bases aligning to TRBD1. The germline V gene encodes CDR1 DFQATT and CDR2 SNEGSKA (reference sequence). V shed 6 bases, J shed 9 bases, and the junction held 7 bases outside the gene matches. The length of the CDR3 is 13 residues. The CDR3, as DNA: TGCAGTGCAACTGACAGGGGAAGTTCACCCCTCCACTTT. This codes for CSATDRGSSPLHF.

This clonotype has at least ten counts. This chain joins TRBV20-1 and TRBJ2-5; TRBD2 aligns across 10 bases. J gave up 3 bases and V 1 base, and 8 bases lay outside the gene matches. The CDR3 is 16 residues long. Germline-derived CDR1 and CDR2 are DFQATT and SNEGSKA (reference sequence). The CDR3 loop is CSARVSGLAFKETQYF. The CDR3 DNA reads as TGCAGTGCTAGAGTATCGGGACTAGCGTTTAAAGAGACCCAGTACTTC.

This clonotype was found a few times. This chain joins TRBV20-1 and TRBJ2-3; D gene uncertain. V was clipped by 6 bases and J by 2 bases, with 21 bases between them. The CDR3 contains 16 residues. The germline V gene encodes CDR1 DFQATT and CDR2 SNEGSKA (reference sequence). CDR3 sequence reads: CSATVIEEIVTDTQYF. In nucleotides, the CDR3 is TGCAGTGCCACTGTTATCGAGGAGATCGTCACAGATACGCAGTATTTT.

This clonotype was recorded many times. The genes are TRBV5-5 and TRBJ2-7, with D perhaps assigned TRBD1 or TRBD2 (6 bases each). V lost 4 bases to trimming and J lost 1 base, with 9 bases between them. Germline CDR1 reads SGHKS; CDR2 reads YYEKEE (reference sequence). The CDR3 totals 13 residues. CDR3: CASSRGVSYEQYF. CDR3 coding DNA: TGTGCCAGCAGCAGGGGGGTTTCCTACGAGCAGTACTTC.

This clonotype came up many times. The chain joins TRBV9 to TRBJ1-2; D is uncertain. Per germline, CDR1 SGDLS and CDR2 YYNGEE. The CDR3 has 14 residues. Trimming removed 0 bases at V and 2 bases at J, with 8 bases between. The CDR3 is CASSVEAVNYGYTF. The CDR3 DNA reads as TGTGCCAGCAGCGTAGAGGCGGTGAACTATGGCTACACCTTC.